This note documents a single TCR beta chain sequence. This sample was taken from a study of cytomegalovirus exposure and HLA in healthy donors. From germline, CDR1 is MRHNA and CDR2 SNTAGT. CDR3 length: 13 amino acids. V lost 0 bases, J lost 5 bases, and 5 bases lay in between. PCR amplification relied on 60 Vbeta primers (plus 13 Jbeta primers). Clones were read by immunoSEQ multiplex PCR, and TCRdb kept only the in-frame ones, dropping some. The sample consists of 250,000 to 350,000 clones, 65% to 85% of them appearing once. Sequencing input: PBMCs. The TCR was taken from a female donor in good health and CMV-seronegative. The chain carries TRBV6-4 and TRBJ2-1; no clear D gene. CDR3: CASSDSANNEQFF. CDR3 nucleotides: TGTGCCAGCAGTGACTCCGCTAACAATGAGCAGTTCTTC.